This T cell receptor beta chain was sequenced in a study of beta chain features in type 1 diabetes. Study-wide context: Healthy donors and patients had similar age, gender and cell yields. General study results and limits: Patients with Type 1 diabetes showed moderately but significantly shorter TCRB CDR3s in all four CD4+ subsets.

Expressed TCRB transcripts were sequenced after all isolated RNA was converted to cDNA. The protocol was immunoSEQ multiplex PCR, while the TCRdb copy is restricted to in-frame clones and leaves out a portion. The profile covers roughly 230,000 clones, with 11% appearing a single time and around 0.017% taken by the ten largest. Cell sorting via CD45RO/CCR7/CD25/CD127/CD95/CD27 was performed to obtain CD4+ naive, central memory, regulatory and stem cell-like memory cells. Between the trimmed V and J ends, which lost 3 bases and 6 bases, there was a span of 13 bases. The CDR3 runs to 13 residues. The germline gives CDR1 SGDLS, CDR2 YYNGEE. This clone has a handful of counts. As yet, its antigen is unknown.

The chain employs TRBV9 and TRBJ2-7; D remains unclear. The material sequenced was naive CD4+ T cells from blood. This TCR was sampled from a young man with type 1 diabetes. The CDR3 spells CASSALVSTEQYF. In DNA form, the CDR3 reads TGTGCCAGCAGCGCTCTAGTTTCGACCGAGCAGTACTTC.